The present TCR beta chain was sequenced within a study of cytomegalovirus exposure and HLA in healthy donors. Study background: Early on, a data release was issued that held 80 million or so unique TCRs from HLA-typed donors.

This clone was picked up one time. PCR amplification relied on 60 Vbeta primers (plus 13 Jbeta primers). Libraries were prepared by immunoSEQ multiplex PCR; TCRdb keeps only in-frame clonotypes and omits some of them. Among 200,000 or so clones listed, 84% were seen once. Germline loops: CDR1 SGHNT, CDR2 YYREEE (reference sequence). The V end lost 3 bases, the J end lost 4 bases, and 16 bases lay between the germline ends. This CDR3 has 15 residues. This receptor was identified in a boy aged 10-17 years in good health and CMV-seronegative. The rearrangement uses TRBV5-4 and TRBJ1-1, with D perhaps TRBD1 (6 bases). The sample was PBMCs. The CDR3 loop reads CASSSRARGGTEAFF. CDR3 DNA sequence: TGTGCCAGCAGCTCCAGGGCGAGGGGGGGCACTGAAGCTTTCTTT.